Sequencing of this T cell receptor beta chain was carried out in a study of blood T cell repertoires in COVID-19. Study overall: Both acute and convalescent COVID-19 samples were obtained from the United States, Italy and Spain. Sources were T cells, B-cell-depleted T cells, or PBMCs; the material itself was cDNA or gDNA.

After removal of 6 bases from V and 4 bases from J, the junction contained 6 bases not matched to a gene. Germline V gene sequence: CDR1 MNHNY, CDR2 SVGAGI (reference sequence). This CDR3 is 13 amino acids long. Study processing details: Estimates of nucleated cell counts were drawn from the amplification of reference gene primers. This table comes from immunoSEQ multiplex PCR, and its TCRdb copy is limited to in-frame clones, with some not included. Clonal size and the V and J genes are those of that table, whereas D and trimming came from the DNA. The sample includes about 110,000 clones, under 95% of them seen just once.

This TCR was recovered from a young woman with acute or convalescent COVID-19. What was sequenced was peripheral blood. J is TRBJ2-7 and V is TRBV6-6, with TRBD1 matching 7 bases. This chain's CDR3 is CASRPTQGYEQYF. In DNA, the CDR3 is TGTGCCAGCAGACCAACACAGGGGTACGAGCAGTACTTC.